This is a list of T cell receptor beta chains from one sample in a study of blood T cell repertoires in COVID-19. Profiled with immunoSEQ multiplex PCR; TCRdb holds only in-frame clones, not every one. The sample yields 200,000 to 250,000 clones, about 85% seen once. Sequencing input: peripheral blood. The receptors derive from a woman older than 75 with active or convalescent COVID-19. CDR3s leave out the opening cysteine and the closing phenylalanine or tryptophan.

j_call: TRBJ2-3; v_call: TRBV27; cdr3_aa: ASSARTGSTDTQY
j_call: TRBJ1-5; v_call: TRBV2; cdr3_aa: ASSGRRKGNQPQH
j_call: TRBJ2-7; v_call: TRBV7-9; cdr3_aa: ASSVGATSGRSGVQY
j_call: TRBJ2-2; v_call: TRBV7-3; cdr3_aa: ASSFRQFTGELF
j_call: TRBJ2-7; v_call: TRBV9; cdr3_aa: ASSQSSGTGEQY
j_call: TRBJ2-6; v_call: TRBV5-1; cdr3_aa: ASSLGGQPISGANVLT
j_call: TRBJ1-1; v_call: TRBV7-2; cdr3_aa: ASSVGGGWTEAF
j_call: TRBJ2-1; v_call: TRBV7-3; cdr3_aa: ASSLTPASGSPEQF
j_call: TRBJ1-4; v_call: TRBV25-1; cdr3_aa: ASQEGGQQKLF
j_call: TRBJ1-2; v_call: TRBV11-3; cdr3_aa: ASSRGDAGSLSNYGYT
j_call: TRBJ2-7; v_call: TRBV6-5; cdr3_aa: ASSYSRDRGGEQY
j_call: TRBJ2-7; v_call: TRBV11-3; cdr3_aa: ASSPPGQETYEQY
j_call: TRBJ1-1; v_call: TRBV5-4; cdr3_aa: ASSFTGGTEAF
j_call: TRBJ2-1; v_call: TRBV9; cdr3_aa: ASSVEGTSGREWGEQF
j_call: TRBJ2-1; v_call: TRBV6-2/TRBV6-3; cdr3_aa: ASSISGGFYNEQF
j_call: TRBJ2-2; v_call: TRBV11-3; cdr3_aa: ASRGTSGNTGELF
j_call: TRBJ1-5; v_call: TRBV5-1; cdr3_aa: ASSSEGRDQPQH
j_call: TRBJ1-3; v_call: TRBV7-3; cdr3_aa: ASGDQRGNTIY
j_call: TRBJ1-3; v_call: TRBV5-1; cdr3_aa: ASSLGLGERYEGNTIY
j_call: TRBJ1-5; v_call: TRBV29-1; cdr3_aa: SALLQGAIQPQH
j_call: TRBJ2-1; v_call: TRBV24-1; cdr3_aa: ATSDLAAGQGEQF
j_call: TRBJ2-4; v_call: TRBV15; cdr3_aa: ATSRDPRLAKNIQY
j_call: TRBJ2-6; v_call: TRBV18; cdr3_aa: ASSPSTGSNVLT
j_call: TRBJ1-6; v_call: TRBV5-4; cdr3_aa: ASSSGQGNNSPLH
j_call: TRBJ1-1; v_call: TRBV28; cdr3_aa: ASSLGGAINTEAF
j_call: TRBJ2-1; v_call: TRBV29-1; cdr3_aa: SARIQREQF